This TCR beta chain was profiled in a study of human T cells and chemical hapten exposure. Study context: Patients were mainly female, each with alopecia areata, totalis or universalis.

Sample time point: pre-sensitization, week 0. Treatment: therapeutic diphenylcyclopropenone sensitization with weekly scalp DPC. Unfractionated whole blood yielded the extracted total RNA. This clonotype was seen repeatedly, ten times or more. TCRdb recomputed calls from the RACE reads with MiXCR, one row per CDR3 protein. The data hold under 50,000 distinct CDR3 sequences, with 7.5% to 8% observed a single time. The CDR3 length is 16 residues. Germline lookup yields CDR1 SGHRS and CDR2 YFSETQ. The V and J ends lost 4 bases and 5 bases, in that order; junction bases with no gene match: 8. The sample consisted of whole blood, taken in connection with sensitization to the hapten diphenylcyclopropenone (DPC). The chain has TRBV5-1 and TRBJ2-3; the match to TRBD2 covers 12 bases. This TCR derives from a woman between 50 and 59 years old with alopecia areata. Some clones in this sample may be carry-over from other donors' samples. CDR3 sequence: CASSRGTSGSGDTQYF. The CDR3 DNA reads as TGCGCCAGCAGCCGCGGGACTAGCGGGTCGGGAGATACGCAGTATTTT.